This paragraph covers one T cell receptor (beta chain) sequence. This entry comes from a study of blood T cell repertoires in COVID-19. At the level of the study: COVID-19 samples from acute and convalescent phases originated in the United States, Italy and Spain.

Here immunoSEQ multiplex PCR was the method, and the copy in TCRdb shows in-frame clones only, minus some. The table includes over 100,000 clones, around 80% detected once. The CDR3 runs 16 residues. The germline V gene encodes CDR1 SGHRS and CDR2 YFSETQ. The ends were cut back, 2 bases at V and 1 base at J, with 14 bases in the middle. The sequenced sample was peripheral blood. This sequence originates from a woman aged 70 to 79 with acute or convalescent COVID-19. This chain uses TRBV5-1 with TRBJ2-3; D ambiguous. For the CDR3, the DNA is TGCGCCAGCAGCTTAGAGAGAGGAGCCGGCACAGATACGCAGTATTTT. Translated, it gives CASSLERGAGTDTQYF.